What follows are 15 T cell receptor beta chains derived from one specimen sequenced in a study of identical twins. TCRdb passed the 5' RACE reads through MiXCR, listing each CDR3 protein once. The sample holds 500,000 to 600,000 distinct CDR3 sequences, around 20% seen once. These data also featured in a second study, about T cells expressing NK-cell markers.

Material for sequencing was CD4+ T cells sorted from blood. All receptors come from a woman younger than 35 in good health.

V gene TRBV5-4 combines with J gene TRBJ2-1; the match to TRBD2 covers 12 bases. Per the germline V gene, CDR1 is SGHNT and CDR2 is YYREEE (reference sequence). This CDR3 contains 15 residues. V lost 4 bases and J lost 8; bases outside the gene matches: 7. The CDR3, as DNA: TGTGCCAGCAGCCCCAGGACTAGCGGGATGCATGAGCAGTTCTTC. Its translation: CASSPRTSGMHEQFF.

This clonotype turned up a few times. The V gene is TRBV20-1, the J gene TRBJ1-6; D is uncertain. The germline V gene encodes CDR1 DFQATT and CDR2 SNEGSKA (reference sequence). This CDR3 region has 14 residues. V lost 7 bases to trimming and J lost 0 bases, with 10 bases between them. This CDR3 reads CSVVRSSYNSPLHF. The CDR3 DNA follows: TGCAGTGTCGTTCGTAGCTCCTATAATTCACCCCTCCACTTT.

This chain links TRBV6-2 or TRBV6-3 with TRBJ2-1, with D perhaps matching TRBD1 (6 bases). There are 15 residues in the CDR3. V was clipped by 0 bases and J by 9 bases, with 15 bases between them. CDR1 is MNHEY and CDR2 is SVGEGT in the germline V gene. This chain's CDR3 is CASSYSGTGKGEQFF. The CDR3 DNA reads TGTGCCAGCAGTTACTCGGGTACAGGGAAGGGTGAGCAGTTCTTC.

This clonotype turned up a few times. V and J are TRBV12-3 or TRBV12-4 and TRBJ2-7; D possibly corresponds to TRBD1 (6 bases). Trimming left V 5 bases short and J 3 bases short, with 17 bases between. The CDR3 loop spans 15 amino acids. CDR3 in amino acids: CASSQGVTGNYEQYF. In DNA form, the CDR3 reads TGTGCCAGCAGTCAAGGGGTTACAGGGAACTACGAGCAGTACTTC.

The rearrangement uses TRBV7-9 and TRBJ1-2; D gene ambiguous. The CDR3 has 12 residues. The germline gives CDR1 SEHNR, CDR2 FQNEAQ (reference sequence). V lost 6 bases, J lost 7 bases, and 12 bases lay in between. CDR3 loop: CASSSGTGGYTF. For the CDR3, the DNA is TGTGCCAGCAGTTCCGGCACGGGTGGCTACACCTTC.

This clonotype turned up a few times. The CDR3 DNA reads as TGCAGCGCCATAATAGAGACCCAGTACTTC. Translation gives CSAIIETQYF. V and J are TRBV29-1 and TRBJ2-5; D remains ambiguous. Trimming removed 7 bases from V and 4 bases from J, with 7 bases in between. Germline CDR1 reads SQVTM; CDR2 reads ANQGSEA. The CDR3 consists of 10 residues.

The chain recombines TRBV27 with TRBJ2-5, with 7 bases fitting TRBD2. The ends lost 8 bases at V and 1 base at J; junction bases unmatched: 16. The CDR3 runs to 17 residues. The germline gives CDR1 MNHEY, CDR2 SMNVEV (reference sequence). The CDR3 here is CASRGDTRRGSQETQYF. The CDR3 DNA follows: TGTGCCAGCCGGGGGGATACCCGAAGGGGAAGCCAAGAGACCCAGTACTTC.

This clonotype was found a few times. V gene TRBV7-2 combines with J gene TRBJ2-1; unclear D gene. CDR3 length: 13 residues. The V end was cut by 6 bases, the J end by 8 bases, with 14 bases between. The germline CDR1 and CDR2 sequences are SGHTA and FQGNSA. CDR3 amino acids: CASSQRRFDEQFF. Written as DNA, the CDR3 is TGTGCCAGCAGTCAAAGACGCTTCGATGAGCAGTTCTTC.

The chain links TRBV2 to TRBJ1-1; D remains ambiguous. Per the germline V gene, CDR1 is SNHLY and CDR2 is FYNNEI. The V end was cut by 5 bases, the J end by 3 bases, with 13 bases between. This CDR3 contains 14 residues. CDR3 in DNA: TGTGCCAGCAGTACGACACTTTTTGACACTGAAGCTTTCTTT. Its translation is CASSTTLFDTEAFF.

CDR3 amino acids: CASSFSPGRVKGTEAFF. CDR3 DNA: TGCGCCAGCAGCTTTAGTCCCGGCAGGGTTAAGGGTACTGAAGCTTTCTTT. The genes are TRBV5-1 and TRBJ1-1; tentatively, D is TRBD1 (5 bases). Deletions cut 2 bases from V and 5 bases from J, with 22 bases between. The CDR3 has 17 amino acids. In germline, CDR1 is SGHRS, CDR2 YFSETQ.

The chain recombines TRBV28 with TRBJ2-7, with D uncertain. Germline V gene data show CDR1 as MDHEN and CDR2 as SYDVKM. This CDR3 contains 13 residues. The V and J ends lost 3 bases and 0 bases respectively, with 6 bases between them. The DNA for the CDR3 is TGTGCCAGCAGTTTTGGATTCTCCTACGAGCAGTACTTC. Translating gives CASSFGFSYEQYF.

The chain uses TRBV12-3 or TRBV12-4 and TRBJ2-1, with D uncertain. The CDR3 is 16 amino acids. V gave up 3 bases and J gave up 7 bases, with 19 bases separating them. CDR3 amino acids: CASSLGQAIGMNEQFF. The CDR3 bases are TGTGCCAGCAGTTTGGGCCAGGCCATTGGTATGAATGAGCAGTTCTTC.

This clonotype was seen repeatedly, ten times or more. DNA for the CDR3: TGTGCCAGCAGTATAGCGGGGAGCACAGATACGCAGTATTTT. This sequence encodes CASSIAGSTDTQYF. The chain uses TRBV6-1 and TRBJ2-3; the match to TRBD2 covers 8 bases. V shed 5 bases and J 0 bases; nucleotides not matched to a gene: 1. CDR1 is MNHNS, CDR2 SASEGT, per germline. The CDR3 runs 14 residues.

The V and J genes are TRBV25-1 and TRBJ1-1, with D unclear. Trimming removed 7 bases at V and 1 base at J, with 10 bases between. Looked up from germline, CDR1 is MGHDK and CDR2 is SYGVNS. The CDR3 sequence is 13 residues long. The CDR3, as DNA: TGTGCCAGCACCCTGGCGGGGAACACTGAAGCTTTCTTT. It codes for CASTLAGNTEAFF.

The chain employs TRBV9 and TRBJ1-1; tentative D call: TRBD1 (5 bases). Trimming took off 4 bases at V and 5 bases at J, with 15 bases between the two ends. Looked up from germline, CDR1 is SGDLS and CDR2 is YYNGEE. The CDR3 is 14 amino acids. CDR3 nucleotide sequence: TGTGCCAGCAGCCCCGCAGGGAGGCGGACTGAAGCTTTCTTT. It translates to CASSPAGRRTEAFF. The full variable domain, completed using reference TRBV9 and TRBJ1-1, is DSGVTQTPKHLITATGQRVTLRCSPRSGDLSVYWYQQSLDQGLQFLIQYYNGEERAKGNILERFSAQQFPDLHSELNLSSLELGDSALYFCASSPAGRRTEAFFGQGTRLTVV.